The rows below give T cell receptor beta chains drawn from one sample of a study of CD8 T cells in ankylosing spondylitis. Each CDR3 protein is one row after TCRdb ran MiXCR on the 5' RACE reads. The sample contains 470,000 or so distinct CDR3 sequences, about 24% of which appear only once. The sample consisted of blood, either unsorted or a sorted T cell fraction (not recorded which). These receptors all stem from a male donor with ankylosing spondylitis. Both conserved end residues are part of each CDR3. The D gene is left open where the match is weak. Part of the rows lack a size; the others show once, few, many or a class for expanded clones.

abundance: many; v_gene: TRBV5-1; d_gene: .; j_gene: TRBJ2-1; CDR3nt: TGCGCCAGCAGCTTGGAGGGCAGAGACAATGAGCAGTTCTTC; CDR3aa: CASSLEGRDNEQFF
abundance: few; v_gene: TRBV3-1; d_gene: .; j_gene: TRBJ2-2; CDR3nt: TGTGCCAGCAGCCAACCTACTAGCTTGGGCGGGGAGCTGTTTTTT; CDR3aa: CASSQPTSLGGELFF
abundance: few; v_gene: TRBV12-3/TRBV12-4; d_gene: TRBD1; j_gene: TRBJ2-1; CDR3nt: TGTGCCAGCAGTTTAGGGACAGGGCCCCACAATGAGCAGTTCTTC; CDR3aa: CASSLGTGPHNEQFF
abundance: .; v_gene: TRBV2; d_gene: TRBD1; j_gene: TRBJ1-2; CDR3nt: TGTGCCAGCAGTCAGGGGGTAGGGTACTATGGCTACACCTTC; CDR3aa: CASSQGVGYYGYTF
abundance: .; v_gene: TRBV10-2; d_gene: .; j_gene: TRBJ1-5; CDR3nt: TGCGCCAGCAGTGATCAACAGGGTCAGCCCCAGCATTTT; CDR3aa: CASSDQQGQPQHF
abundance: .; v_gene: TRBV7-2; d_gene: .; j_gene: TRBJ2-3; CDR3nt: TGTGCCAGCAGCTTAAGGGGGCTAGCGGCAACAGATACGCAGTATTTT; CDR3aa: CASSLRGLAATDTQYF
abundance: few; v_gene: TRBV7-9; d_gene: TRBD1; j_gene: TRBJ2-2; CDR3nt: TGTGCCAGCAGCGGAGAGAGGGACAGGAACACCGGGGAGCTGTTTTTT; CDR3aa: CASSGERDRNTGELFF
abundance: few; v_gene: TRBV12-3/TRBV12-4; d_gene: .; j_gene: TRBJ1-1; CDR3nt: TGTGCCAGCGTTGCCCGACAGTACACTGAAGCTTTCTTT; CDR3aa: CASVARQYTEAFF
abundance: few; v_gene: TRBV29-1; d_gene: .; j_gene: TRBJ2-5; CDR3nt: TGCAGCGTCAGTGACCTCCAGGAGACCCAGTACTTC; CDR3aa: CSVSDLQETQYF
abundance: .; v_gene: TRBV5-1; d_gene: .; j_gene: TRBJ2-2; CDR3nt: TGCGCCAGTGCGGACACCGGGGAGCTGTTTTTT; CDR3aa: CASADTGELFF
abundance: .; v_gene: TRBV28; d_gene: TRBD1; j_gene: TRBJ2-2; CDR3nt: TGTGCCAGCAGTGCAGGGGGCGCGGGCACCGGGGAGCTGTTTTTT; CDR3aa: CASSAGGAGTGELFF
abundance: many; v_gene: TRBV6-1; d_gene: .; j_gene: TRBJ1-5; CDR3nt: TGTGCCAGCCGTATTAGCAATCAGCCCCAGCATTTT; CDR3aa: CASRISNQPQHF
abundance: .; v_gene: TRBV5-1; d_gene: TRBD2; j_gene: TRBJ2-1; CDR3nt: TGCGCCAGCCAAACGGGAGGGCCTAGTGATGAGCAGTTCTTC; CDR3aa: CASQTGGPSDEQFF
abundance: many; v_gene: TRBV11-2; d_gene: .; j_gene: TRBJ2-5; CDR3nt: TGTGCCAGCAGCCATCCGAGTGGGACCGAGACCCAGTACTTC; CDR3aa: CASSHPSGTETQYF
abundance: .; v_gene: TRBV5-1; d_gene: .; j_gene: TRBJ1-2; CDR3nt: TGCGCCAGCAGCTTGGGGGCCCGAGGAGAAGGCTACACCTTC; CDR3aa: CASSLGARGEGYTF
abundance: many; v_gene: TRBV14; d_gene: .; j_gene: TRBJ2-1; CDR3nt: TGTGCCAGCAGCCAAGATGTGGGTAGCTCCTACAATGAGCAGTTCTTC; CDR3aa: CASSQDVGSSYNEQFF
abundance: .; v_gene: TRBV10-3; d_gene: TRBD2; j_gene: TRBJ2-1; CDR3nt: TGTGCCATCAGCGGGACTAGCGGGGGACACAATGAGCAGTTCTTC; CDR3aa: CAISGTSGGHNEQFF
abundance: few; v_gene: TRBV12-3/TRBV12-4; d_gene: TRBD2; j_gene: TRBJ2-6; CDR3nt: TGTGCCAGCAGCTTTAGCGGGAAGCGCTCTGGGGCCAACGTCCTGACTTTC; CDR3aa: CASSFSGKRSGANVLTF
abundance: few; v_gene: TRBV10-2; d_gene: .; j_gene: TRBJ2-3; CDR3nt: TGCGCCAGCAGAGACCGGATAGCGGAGCCCACAGATACGCAGTATTTT; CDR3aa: CASRDRIAEPTDTQYF
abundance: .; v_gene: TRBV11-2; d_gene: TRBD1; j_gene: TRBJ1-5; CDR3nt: TGTGCCAGCAGCACCTCCGCTGGACAGGGGTTCAATCAGCCCCAGCATTTT; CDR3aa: CASSTSAGQGFNQPQHF
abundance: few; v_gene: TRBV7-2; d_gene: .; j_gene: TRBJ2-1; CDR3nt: TGTGCCAGCAGCCCCCCCAACAATGAGCAGTTCTTC; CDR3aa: CASSPPNNEQFF
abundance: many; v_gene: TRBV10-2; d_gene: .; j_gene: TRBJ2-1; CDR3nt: TGCGCCAGCAACCGGGACCTATACAATGAGCAGTTCTTC; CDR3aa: CASNRDLYNEQFF
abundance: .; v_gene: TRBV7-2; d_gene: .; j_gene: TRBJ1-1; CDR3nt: TGTGCCAGCAGCTTGAGGTCCTCGGGCACTGAAGCTTTCTTT; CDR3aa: CASSLRSSGTEAFF
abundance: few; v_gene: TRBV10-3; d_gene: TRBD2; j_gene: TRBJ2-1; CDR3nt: TGTGCCATCAGTGACCCTTCGAGGGGGACTAGCGGGAGGGTGCGGATCTACAATGAGCAGTTCTTC; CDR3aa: CAISDPSRGTSGRVRIYNEQFF
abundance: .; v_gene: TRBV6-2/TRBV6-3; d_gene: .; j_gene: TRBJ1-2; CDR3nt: TGTGCCAGCAGTTACTCGAAATGGAGCTATGGCTACACCTTC; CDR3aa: CASSYSKWSYGYTF
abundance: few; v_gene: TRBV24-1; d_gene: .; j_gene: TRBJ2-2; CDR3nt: TGTGCCACCAGTGATTTCATCACCGGGGAGCTGTTTTTT; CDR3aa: CATSDFITGELFF
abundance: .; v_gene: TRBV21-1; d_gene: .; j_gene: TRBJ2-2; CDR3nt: TGTGCCAGCAGCAAATCTAGGGTTACCGGGGAGCTGTTTTTT; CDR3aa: CASSKSRVTGELFF
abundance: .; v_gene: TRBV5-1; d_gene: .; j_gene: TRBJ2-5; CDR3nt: TGCGCCAGCAGCTCTACAGACAGGAGGAGAGAGACCCAGTACTTC; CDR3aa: CASSSTDRRRETQYF
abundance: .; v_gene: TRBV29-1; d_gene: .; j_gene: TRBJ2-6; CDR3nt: TGCAGCGCCCTAGGGGATACTGGGGCCAACGTCCTGACTTTC; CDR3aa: CSALGDTGANVLTF
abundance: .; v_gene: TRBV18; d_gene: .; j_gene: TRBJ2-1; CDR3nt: TGTGCCAGCTCACCACCGGAGGGCCAAGGATATGAGCAGTTCTTC; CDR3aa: CASSPPEGQGYEQFF
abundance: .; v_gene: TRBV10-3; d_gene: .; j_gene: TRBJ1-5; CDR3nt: TGTGCCATCAGTGAGTCGCAGGTCGGCCAGCCCCAGCATTTT; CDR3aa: CAISESQVGQPQHF
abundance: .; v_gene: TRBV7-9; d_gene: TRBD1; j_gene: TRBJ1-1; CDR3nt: TGTGCCAGCAGCTTAGCAGGGGGCCTCACTGAAGCTTTCTTT; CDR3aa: CASSLAGGLTEAFF
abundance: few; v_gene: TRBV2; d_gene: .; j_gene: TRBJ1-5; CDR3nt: TGTGCCAGCAGGCCTAGCAATCAGCCCCAGCATTTT; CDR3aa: CASRPSNQPQHF
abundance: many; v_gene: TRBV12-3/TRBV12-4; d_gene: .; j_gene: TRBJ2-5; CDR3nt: TGTGCCAGCAGCTTAAGTGAGACCCAGTACTTC; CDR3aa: CASSLSETQYF
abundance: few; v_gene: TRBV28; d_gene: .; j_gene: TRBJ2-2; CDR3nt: TGTGCCAGCAGTTTAGTCCCCGGGGAGCTGTTTTTT; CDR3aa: CASSLVPGELFF
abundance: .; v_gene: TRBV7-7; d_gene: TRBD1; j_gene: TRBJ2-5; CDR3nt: TGTGCCAGCAGCGCGGACAGGGACGAGACCCAGTACTTC; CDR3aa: CASSADRDETQYF
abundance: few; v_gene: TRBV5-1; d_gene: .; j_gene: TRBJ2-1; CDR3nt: TGCGCCAGCAGCTCGGAAGCCCCGTACAATGAGCAGTTCTTC; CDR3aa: CASSSEAPYNEQFF
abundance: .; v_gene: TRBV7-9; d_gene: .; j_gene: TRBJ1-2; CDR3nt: TGTGCCAGCATTGGTACGGGGAACTATGGCTACACCTTC; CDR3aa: CASIGTGNYGYTF
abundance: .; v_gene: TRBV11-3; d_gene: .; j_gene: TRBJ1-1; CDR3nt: TGTGCCAGCAGCGTGACGGAAAACACTGAAGCTTTCTTT; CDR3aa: CASSVTENTEAFF
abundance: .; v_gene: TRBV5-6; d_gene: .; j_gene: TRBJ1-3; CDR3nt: TGTGCCAGCAGCCGCGGGGCCACCTCTGGAAACACCATATATTTT; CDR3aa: CASSRGATSGNTIYF
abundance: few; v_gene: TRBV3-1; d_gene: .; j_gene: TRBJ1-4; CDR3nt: TGTGCCAGCAGCCAAGATAGTGCAACTAATGAAAAACTGTTTTTT; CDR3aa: CASSQDSATNEKLFF
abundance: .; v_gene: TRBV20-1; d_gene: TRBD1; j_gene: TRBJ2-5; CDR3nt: TGCAGTGCTAGAGCCCACGGACAGGGGTTAAAGACCCAGTACTTC; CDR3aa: CSARAHGQGLKTQYF
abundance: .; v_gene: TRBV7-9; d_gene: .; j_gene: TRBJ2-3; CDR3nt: TGTGCCAGCAGACGGGGGAGTCGGACAGATACGCAGTATTTT; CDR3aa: CASRRGSRTDTQYF
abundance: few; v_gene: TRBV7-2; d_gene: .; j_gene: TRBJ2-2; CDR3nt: TGTGCCAGCAGCCAGCGCTGGGTCGGGGAGCTGTTTTTT; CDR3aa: CASSQRWVGELFF
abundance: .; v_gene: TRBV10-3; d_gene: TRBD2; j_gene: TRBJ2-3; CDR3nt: TGTGCCATCAGTGCTCAACTAGCGGGACGCACAGATACGCAGTATTTT; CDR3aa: CAISAQLAGRTDTQYF
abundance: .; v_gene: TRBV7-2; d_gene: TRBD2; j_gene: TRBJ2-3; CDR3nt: TGTGCCAGCAGCCTATCGACTAGCGCCGCGGGGGATACGCAGTATTTT; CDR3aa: CASSLSTSAAGDTQYF
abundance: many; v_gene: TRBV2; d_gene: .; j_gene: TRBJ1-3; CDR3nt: TGTGCCAGCAGACTAGAAACTGGAAACACCATATATTTT; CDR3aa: CASRLETGNTIYF
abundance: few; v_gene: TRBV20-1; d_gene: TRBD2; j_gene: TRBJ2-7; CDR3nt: TGCAGTGCTAGAGAACCAGCGGGGTCCTACGAGCAGTACTTC; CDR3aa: CSAREPAGSYEQYF
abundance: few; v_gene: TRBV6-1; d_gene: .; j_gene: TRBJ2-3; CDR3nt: TGTGCCAGCAGTGAAACTGTTAGGACGCAGTATTTT; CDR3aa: CASSETVRTQYF
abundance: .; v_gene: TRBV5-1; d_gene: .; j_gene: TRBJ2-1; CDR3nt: TGCGCCAGCAGCTTGGCCCCGGGCAGGAAGGCATACAATGAGCAGTTCTTC; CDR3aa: CASSLAPGRKAYNEQFF
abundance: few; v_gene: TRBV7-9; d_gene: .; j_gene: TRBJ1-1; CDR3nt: TGTGCCAGCAGCTTAGACCCCTTGGGGAACACTGAAGCTTTCTTT; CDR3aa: CASSLDPLGNTEAFF
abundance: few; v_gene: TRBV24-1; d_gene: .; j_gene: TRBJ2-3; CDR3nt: TGTGCCACCAGTGTGGCGGATTTGCAGTATTTT; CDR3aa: CATSVADLQYF
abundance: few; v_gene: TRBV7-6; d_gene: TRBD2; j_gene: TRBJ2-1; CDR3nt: TGTGCCAGCAGCCCCGGGACTAGCGGGAGGCCCTACTCCTACAATGAGCAGTTCTTC; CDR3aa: CASSPGTSGRPYSYNEQFF